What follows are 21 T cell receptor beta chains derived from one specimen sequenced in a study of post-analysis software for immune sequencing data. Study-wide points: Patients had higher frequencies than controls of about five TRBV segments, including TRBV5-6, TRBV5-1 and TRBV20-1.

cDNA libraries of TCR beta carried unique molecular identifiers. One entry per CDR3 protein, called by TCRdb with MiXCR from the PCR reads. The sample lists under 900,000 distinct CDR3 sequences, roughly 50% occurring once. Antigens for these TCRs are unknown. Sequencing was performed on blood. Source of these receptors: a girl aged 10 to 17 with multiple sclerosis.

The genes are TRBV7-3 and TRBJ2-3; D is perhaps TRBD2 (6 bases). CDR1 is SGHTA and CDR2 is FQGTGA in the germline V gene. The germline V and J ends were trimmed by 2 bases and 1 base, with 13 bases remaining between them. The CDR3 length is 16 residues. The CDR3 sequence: CASSLVRPSGTDTQYF. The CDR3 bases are TGTGCCAGCAGCTTAGTGCGGCCTAGCGGCACAGATACGCAGTATTTT.

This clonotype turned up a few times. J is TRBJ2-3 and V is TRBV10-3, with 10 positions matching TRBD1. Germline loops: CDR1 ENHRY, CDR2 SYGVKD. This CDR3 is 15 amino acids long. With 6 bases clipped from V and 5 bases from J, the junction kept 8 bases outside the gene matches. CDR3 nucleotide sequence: TGTGCCATCAGCCCCGGGGACAGGGGAGGAGATACGCAGTATTTT. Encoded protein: CAISPGDRGGDTQYF.

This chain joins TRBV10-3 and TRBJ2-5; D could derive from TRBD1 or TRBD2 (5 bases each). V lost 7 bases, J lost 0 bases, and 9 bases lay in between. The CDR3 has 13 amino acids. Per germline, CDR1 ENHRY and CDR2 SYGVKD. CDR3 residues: CAIIGDHQETQYF. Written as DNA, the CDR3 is TGTGCCATCATTGGGGACCACCAAGAGACCCAGTACTTC.

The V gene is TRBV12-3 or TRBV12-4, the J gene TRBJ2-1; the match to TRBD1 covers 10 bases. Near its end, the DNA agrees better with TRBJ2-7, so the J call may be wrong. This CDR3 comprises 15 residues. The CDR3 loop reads CASILGDRGPNEQYF. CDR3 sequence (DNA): TGTGCCAGCATCCTAGGGGACAGGGGCCCCAATGAGCAGTACTTC.

In nucleotides, the CDR3 is TGTGCCAGCACCATTGGTGATGAGCAGTTCTTC. It is translated as CASTIGDEQFF. This chain links TRBV12-3 or TRBV12-4 with TRBJ2-1; no clear D gene. V was clipped by 7 bases and J by 8 bases, with 9 bases between them. This CDR3 is built from 11 residues.

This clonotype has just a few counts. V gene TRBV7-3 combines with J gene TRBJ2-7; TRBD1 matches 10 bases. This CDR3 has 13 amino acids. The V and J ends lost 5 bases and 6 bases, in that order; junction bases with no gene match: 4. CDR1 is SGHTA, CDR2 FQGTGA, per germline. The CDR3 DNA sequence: TGTGCCAGCAGCCCCTGGACAGGGGGCGAGCAGTACTTC. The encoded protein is CASSPWTGGEQYF. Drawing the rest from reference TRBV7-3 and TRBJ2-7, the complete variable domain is GAGVSQTPSNKVTEKGKYVELRCDPISGHTALYWYRQSLGQGPEFLIYFQGTGAADDSGLPNDRFFAVRPEGSVSTLKIQRTERGDSAVYLCASSPWTGGEQYFGPGTRLTVT.

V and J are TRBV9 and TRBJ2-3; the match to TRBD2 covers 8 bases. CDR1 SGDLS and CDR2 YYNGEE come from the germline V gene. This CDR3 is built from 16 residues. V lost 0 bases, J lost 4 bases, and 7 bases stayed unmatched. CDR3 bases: TGTGCCAGCAGCGTAGAAAGCGGGAGAGGGTCAGATACGCAGTATTTT. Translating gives CASSVESGRGSDTQYF.

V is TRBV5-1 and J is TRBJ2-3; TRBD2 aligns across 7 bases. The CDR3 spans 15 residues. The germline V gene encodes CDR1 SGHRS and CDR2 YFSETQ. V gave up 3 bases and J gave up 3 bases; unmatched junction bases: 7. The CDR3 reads CASSSTPGGTDTQYF. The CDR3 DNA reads TGCGCCAGCAGCTCCACCCCGGGGGGAACAGATACGCAGTATTTT.

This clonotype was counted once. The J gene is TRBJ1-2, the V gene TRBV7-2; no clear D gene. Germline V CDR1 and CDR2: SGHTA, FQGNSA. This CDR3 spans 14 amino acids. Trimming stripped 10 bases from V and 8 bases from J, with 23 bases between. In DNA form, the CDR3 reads TGTGCCATTCCCTTGGACCGAGGAGTCGGAGGCTACACCTTC. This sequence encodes CAIPLDRGVGGYTF.

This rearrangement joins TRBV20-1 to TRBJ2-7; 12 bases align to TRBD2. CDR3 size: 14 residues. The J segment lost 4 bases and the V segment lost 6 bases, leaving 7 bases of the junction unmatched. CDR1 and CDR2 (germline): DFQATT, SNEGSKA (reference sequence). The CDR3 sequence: CSAPRLAGVYEQYF. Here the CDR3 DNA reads TGCAGTGCCCCAAGACTAGCGGGAGTGTACGAGCAGTACTTC.

CDR3 amino acids: CSVLDRGDTEAFF. The CDR3 bases are TGCAGCGTACTTGACAGGGGCGACACTGAAGCTTTCTTT. The chain couples TRBV29-1 to TRBJ1-1, with TRBD1 matching over 8 bases. This CDR3 has 13 amino acids. The germline CDR1 and CDR2 sequences are SQVTM and ANQGSEA. J gave up 3 bases and V 6 bases, and 6 bases lay outside the gene matches. The full variable domain, its missing parts supplied by reference TRBV29-1 and TRBJ1-1, is SAVISQKPSRDICQRGTSLTIQCQVDSQVTMMFWYRQQPGQSLTLIATANQGSEATYESGFVIDKFPISRPNLTFSTLTVSNMSPEDSSIYLCSVLDRGDTEAFFGQGTRLTVV.

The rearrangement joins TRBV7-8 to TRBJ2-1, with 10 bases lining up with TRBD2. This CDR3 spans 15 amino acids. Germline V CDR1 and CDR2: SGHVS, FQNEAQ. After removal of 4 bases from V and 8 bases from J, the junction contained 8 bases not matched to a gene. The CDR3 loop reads CASSSGLASSDEQFF. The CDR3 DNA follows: TGTGCCAGCAGCTCGGGACTAGCGAGTTCGGATGAGCAGTTCTTC.

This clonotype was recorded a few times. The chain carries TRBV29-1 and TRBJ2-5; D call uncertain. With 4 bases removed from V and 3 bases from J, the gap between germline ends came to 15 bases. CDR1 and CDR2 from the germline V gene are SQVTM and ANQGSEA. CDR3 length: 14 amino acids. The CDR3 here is CSVGLLIVEETQYF. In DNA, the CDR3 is TGCAGCGTTGGGCTCCTGATAGTGGAAGAGACCCAGTACTTC.

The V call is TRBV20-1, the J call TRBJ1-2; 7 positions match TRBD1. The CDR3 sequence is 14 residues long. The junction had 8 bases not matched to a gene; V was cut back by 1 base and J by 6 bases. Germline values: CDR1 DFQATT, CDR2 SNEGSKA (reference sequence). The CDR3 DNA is TGCAGTGCTAGAGGCGGGACCGGACAGGATGGCTACACCTTC. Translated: CSARGGTGQDGYTF.

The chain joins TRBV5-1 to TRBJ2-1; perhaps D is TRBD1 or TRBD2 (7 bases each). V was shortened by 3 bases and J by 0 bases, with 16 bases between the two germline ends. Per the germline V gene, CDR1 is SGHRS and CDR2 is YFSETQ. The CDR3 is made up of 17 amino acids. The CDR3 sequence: CASSYQGGVSSYNEQFF. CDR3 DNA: TGCGCCAGCAGCTATCAGGGGGGGGTGAGCTCCTACAATGAGCAGTTCTTC.

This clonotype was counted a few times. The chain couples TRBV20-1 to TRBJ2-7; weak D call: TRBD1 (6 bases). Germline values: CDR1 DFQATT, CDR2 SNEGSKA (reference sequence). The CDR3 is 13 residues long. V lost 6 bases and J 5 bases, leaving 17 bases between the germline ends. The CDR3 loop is CSARNVRQDEQYF. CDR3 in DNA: TGCAGTGCCCGAAACGTCCGACAGGACGAGCAGTACTTC.

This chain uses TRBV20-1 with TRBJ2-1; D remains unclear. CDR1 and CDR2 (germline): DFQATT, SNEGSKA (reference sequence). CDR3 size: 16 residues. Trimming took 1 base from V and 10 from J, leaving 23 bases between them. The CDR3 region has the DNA TGCAGTGCTAGAGTGCAGGCCAAAGGAGCTCAAGGCGAGCAGTTCTTC. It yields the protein CSARVQAKGAQGEQFF.

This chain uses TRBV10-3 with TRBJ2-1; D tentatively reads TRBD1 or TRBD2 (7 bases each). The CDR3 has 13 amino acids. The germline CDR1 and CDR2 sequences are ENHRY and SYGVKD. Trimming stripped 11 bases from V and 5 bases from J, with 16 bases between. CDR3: CAGSRGGDNEQFF. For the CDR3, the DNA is TGTGCCGGGTCCAGGGGGGGGGACAATGAGCAGTTCTTC.

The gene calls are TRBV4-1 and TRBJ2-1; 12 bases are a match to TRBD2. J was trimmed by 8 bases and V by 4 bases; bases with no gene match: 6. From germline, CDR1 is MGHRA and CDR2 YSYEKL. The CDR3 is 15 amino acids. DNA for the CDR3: TGCGCCAGCAGCCCGGTGACTAGCGGGGGCGATGAGCAGTTCTTC. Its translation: CASSPVTSGGDEQFF.

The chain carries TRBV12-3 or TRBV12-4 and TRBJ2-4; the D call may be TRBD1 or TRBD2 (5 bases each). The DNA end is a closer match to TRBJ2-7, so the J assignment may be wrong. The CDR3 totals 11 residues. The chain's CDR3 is CATGDGYEQYF. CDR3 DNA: TGTGCCACCGGGGACGGCTACGAGCAGTACTTC.

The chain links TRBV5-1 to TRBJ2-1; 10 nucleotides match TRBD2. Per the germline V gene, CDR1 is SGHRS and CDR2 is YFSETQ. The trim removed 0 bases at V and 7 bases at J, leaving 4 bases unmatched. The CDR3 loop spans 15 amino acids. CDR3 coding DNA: TGCGCCAGCAGCTTGGAGGGAGCGGGGGGGAATGAGCAGTTCTTC. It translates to CASSLEGAGGNEQFF.